The source of this T cell receptor (beta chain) is a study of T cell clonality in common variable immunodeficiency. Control and CVID samples contributed equal amounts of genomic DNA. Method: immunoSEQ multiplex PCR; TCRdb's copy keeps in-frame clones and lacks some. Listed here are around 47,000 clones without any singletons, the top ten holding 2% to 2.5%. Study-level results: Compared with healthy controls, CVID subjects showed increased TCRbeta clonality, mostly in about a third. Links between repertoire features and CVID complications were heterogeneity-limited.

The CDR3 consists of 18 residues. The V end was cut by 2 bases, the J end by 7 bases, with 26 bases between. Germline lookup yields CDR1 LNHDA and CDR2 SQIVND (reference sequence). This clone was seen many times. Its cognate antigen is unknown. Read coverage stops 3 residues before the CDR3 terminus; the germline J gene supplies the remainder. This receptor was obtained from a person aged 18 to 70 in good health. The sequenced sample was peripheral blood mononuclear cells. The rearrangement uses TRBV19 and TRBJ1-1; possibly TRBD1 for D (5 bases). The part of the CDR3 DNA that was read is TGTGCCAGTAGTATAAGGCAGGGAACGATTGGGAGATCAAGTGAA. Translation gives CASSIRQGTIGRSSE. The full CDR3 protein reads CASSIRQGTIGRSSEAFF.